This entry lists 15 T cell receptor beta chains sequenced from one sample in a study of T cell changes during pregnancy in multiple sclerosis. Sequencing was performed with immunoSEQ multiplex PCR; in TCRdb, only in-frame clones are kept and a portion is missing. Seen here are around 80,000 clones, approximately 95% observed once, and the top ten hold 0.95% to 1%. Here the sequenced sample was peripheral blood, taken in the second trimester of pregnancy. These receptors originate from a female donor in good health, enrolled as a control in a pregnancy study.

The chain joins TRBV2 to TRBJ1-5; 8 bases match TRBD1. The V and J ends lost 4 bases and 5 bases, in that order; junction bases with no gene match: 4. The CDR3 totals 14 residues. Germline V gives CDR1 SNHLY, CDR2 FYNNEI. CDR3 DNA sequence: TGTGCCAGCAGTGGACAGGGGCATGATCAGCCCCAGCATTTT. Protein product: CASSGQGHDQPQHF.

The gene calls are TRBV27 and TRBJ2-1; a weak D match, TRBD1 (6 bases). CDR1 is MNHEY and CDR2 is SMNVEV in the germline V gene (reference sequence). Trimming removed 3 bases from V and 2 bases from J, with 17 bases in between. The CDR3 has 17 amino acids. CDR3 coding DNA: TGTGCCAGCAGTTTGTTCCTAACCAGGGGTACCTACAATGAGCAGTTCTTC. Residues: CASSLFLTRGTYNEQFF.

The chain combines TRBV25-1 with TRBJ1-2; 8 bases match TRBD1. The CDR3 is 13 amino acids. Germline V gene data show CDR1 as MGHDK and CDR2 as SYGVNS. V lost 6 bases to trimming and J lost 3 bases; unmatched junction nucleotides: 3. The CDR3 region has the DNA TGTGCCAGCAGACAACAGGGGGACTATGGCTACACCTTC. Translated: CASRQQGDYGYTF.

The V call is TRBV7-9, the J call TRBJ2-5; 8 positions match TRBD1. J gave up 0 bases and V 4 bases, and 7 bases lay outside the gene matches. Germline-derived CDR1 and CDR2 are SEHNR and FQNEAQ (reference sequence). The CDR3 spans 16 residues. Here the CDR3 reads CASSSRQGSYQETQYF. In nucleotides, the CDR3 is TGTGCCAGCAGCTCCAGACAGGGGTCGTACCAAGAGACCCAGTACTTC.

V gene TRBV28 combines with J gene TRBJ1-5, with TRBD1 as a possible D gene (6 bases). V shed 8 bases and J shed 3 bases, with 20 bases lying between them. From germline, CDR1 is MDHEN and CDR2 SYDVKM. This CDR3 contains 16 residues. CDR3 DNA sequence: TGTGCCAGCCACCGGGACACCTCCCGTCCCAATCAGCCCCAGCATTTT. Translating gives CASHRDTSRPNQPQHF.

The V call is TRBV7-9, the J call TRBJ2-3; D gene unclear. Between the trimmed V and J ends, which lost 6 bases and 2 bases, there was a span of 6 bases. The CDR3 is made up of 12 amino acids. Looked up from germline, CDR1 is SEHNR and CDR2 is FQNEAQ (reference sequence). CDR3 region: CASRLYTDTQYF. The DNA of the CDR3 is TGTGCCAGCAGACTATACACAGATACGCAGTATTTT.

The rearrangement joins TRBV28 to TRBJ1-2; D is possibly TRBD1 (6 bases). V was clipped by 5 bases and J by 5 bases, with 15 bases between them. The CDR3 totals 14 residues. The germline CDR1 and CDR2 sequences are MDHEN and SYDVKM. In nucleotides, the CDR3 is TGTGCCAGCAGTCCCTTAGGGGGACCTTATGGCTACACCTTC. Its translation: CASSPLGGPYGYTF.

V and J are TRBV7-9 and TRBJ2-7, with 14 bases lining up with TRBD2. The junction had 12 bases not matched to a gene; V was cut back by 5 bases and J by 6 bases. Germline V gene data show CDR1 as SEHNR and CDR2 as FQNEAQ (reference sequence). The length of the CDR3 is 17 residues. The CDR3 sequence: CASSDEGTSGSVGEQYF. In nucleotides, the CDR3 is TGTGCCAGCAGCGACGAAGGGACTAGCGGGAGCGTAGGCGAGCAGTACTTC.

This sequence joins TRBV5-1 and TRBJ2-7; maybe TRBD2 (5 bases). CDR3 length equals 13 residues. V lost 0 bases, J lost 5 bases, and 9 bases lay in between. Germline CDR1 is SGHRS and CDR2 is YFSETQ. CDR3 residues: CASSLAPGNEQYF. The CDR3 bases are TGCGCCAGCAGCTTGGCCCCGGGGAACGAGCAGTACTTC.

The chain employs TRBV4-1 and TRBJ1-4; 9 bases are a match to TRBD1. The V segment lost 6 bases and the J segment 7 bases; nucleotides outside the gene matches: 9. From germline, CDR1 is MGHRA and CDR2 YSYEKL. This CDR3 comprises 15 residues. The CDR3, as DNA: TGCGCCAGCAGGCCTCCGGGACAGGGAGGTGAAAAACTGTTTTTT. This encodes CASRPPGQGGEKLFF.

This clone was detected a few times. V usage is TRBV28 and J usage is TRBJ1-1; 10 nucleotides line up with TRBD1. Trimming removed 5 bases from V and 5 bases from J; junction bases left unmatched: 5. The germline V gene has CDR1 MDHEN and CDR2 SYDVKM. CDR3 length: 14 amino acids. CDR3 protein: CASSIDRGLTEAFF. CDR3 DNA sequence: TGTGCCAGCAGTATAGACAGGGGGCTTACTGAAGCTTTCTTT.

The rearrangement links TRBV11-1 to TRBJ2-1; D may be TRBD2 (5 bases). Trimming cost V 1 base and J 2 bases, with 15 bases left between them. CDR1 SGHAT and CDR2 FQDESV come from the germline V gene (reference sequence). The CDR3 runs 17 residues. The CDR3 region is CASSLVGAGGTYNEQFF. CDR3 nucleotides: TGTGCCAGCAGCTTAGTTGGTGCGGGTGGAACCTACAATGAGCAGTTCTTC.

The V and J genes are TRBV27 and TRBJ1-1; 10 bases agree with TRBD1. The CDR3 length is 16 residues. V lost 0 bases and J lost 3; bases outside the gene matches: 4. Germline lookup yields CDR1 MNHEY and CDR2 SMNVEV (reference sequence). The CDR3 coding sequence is TGTGCCAGCAGTTTATCGGCGACAGGGGGCCACACTGAAGCTTTCTTT. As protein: CASSLSATGGHTEAFF.

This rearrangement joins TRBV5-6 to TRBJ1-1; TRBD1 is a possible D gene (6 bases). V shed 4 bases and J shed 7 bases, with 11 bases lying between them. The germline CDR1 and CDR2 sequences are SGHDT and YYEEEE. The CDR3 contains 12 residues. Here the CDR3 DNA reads TGTGCCAGCAGCCAACAGGGTGGTGAAGCTTTCTTT. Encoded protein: CASSQQGGEAFF.

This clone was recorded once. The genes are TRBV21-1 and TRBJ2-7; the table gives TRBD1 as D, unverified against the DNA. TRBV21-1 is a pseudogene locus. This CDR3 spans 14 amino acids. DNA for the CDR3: TGTGCCAGCAGCGCCTACAGGGCCACCTACGAGCAGTACTTC. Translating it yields CASSAYRATYEQYF.